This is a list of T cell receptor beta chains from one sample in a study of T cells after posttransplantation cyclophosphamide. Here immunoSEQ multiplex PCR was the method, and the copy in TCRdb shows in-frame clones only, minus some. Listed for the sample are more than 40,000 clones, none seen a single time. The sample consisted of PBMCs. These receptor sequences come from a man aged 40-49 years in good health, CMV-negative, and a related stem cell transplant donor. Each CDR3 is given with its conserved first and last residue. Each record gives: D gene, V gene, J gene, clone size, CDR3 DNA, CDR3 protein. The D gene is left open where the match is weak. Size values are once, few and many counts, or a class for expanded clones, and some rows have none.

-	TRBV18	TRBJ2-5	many	TGTGCCAGCTCACCGACTAGTTTGGAGACCCAGTACTTC	CASSPTSLETQYF
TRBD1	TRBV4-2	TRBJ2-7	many	TGTGCCAGCAGGCCGGGACAGGGGGCGTACGAGCAGTACTTC	CASRPGQGAYEQYF
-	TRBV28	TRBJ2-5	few	TGTGCCAGCAGTTCCCGCCGGGGGACCCAGTACTTC	CASSSRRGTQYF
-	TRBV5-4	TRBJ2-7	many	TGTGCCAGCAGGTCTAGCATGGAATCCTACGAGCAGTACTTC	CASRSSMESYEQYF
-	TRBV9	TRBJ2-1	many	TGTGCCAGCAGCGTAGCAGCACAGGGTGTAAGGAATGAGCAGTTCTTC	CASSVAAQGVRNEQFF
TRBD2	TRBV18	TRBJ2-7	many	TGTGCCAGCTCCCGACTAGCGGGAGGCCGGGGGGTATCCTACGAGCAGTACTTC	CASSRLAGGRGVSYEQYF
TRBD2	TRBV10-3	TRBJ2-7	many	TGTGCCATCGGCGGGAGCGCGATCTACGAGCAGTACTTC	CAIGGSAIYEQYF
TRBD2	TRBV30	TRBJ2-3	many	TGTGCCTGGAGTGTCCTAGCGGGCACAGATACGCAGTATTTT	CAWSVLAGTDTQYF
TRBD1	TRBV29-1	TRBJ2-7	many	TGCAGCGGAGGACAGGGAAGGTTCAACGAGCAGTACTTC	CSGGQGRFNEQYF
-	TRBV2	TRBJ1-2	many	TGTGCCAGCAGTGAAGCTCAGGCAGGAAAAAATGGCTACACCTTC	CASSEAQAGKNGYTF
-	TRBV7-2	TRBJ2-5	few	TGTGCCAGCAGCTTGGGGGCCCCCTTAGGGACCCAGTACTTC	CASSLGAPLGTQYF
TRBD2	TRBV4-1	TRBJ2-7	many	TGCGCCAGCAGCCACCCAACTAGCGGGTCCACCTACGAGCAGTACTTC	CASSHPTSGSTYEQYF
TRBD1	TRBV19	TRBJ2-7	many	TGTGCCAGTAGTATCCAGGGGGCGTGGGAGCAGTACTTC	CASSIQGAWEQYF
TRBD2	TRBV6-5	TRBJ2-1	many	TGTGCCAGCAGATTCCCCGGGGGGGAGCAGTTCTTC	CASRFPGGEQFF
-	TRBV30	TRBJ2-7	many	TGTGCCTGGAGTGTACAGGGCCGGTCTCTGGAGCAGTACTTC	CAWSVQGRSLEQYF
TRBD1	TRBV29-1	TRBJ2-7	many	TGCAGCGCGGGGTGGACAGGGGGTATAGGGGAGCAGTACTTC	CSAGWTGGIGEQYF
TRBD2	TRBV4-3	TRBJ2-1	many	TGCGCCAGCAGCCAAATGACTAGCGGGAGGGCCAATGAGCAGTTCTTC	CASSQMTSGRANEQFF
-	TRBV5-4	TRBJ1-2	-	TGTGCCAGCAGCTTGTTAGCAGGGACTGCGAACTATGGCTACACCTTC	CASSLLAGTANYGYTF
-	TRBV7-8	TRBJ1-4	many	TGTGCCAGCAGCTTGATGGGACTCCTCTTGGGTAATGAAAAACTGTTTTTT	CASSLMGLLLGNEKLFF
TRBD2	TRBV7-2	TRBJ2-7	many	TGTGCCAGCAGCCGGACTAGCGGGAGGGCCTACGAGCAGTACTTC	CASSRTSGRAYEQYF
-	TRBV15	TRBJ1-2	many	TGTGCCACCAGCAGAGGGCTACAGGGCGACTATGGCTACACCTTC	CATSRGLQGDYGYTF
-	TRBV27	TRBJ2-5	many	TGTGCCAGCAGTTTGTATGAGACAAGCGAGACCCAGTACTTC	CASSLYETSETQYF
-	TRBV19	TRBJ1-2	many	TGTGCCAGTAGTATAGACGGAAGCCGAGGAGGCTACACCTTC	CASSIDGSRGGYTF
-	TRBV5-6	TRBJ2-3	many	TGTGCCAGCAGCTGGGGGGCAGATACGCAGTATTTT	CASSWGADTQYF
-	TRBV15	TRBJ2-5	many	TGTGCCACCAGCACTCCAAGACAGCCCCAAGAGACCCAGTACTTC	CATSTPRQPQETQYF